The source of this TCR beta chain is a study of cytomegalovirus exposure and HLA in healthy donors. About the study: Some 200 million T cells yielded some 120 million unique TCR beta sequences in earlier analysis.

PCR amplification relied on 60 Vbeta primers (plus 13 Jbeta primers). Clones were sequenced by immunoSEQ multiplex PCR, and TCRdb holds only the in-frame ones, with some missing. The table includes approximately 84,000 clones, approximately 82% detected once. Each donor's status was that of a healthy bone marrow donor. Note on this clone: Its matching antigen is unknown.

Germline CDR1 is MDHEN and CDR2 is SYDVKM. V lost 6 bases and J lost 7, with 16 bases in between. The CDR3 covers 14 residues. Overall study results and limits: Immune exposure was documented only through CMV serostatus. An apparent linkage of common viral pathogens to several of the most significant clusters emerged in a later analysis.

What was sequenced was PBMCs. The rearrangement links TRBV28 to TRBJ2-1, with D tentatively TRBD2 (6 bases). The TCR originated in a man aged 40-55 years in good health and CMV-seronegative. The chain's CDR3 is CASRRDSQRNEQFF. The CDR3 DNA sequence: TGTGCCAGCAGGAGGGACTCCCAGAGGAATGAGCAGTTCTTC.